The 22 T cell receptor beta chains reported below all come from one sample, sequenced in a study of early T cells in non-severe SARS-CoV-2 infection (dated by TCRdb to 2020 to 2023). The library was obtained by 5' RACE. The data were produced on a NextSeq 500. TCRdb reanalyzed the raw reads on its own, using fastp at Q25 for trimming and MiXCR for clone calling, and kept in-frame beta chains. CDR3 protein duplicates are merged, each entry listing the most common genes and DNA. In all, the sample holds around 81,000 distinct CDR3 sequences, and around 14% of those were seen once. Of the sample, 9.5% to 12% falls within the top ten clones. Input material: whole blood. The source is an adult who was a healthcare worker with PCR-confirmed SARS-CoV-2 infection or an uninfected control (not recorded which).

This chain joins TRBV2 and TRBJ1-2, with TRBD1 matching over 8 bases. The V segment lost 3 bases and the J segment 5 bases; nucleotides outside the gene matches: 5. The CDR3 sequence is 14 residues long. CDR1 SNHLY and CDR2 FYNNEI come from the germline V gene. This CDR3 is CASSESGGRYGYTF. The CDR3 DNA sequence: TGTGCCAGCAGTGAGTCAGGGGGCCGTTATGGCTACACCTTC. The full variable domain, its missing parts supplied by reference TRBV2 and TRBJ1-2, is EPEVTQTPSHQVTQMGQEVILRCVPISNHLYFYWYRQILGQKVEFLVSFYNNEISEKSEIFDDQFSVERPDGSNFTLKIRSTKLEDSAMYFCASSESGGRYGYTFGSGTRLTVV.

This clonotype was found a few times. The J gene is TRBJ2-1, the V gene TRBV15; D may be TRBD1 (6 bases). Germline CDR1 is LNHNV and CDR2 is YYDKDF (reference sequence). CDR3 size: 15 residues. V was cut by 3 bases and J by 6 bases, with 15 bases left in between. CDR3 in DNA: TGTGCCACCAGCAGTATGACAGGTAATGGCAATGAGCAGTTCTTC. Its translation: CATSSMTGNGNEQFF.

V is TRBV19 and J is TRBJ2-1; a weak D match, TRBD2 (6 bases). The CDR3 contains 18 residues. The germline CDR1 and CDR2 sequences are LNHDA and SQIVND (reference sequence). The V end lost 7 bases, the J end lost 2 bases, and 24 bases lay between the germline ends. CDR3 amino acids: CASKGSGGKPLAYNEQFF. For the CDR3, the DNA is TGTGCCAGTAAAGGGTCGGGCGGGAAGCCCTTGGCCTACAATGAGCAGTTCTTC.

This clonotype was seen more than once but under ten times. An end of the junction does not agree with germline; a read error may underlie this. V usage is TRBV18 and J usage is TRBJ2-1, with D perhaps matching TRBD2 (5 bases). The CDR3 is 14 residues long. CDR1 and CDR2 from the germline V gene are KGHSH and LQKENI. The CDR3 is CANSLAPRGYEQFF. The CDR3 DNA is TGTGCCAACTCACTTGCCCCTCGGGGTTATGAGCAGTTCTTC.

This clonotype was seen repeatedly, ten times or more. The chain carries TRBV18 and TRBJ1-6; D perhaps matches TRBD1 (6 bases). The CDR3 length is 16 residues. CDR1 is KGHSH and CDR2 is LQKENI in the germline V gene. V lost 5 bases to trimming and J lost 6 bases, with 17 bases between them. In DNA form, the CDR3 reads TGTGCCAGCTCAGATTGGGACACTTCGGGTAATTCACCCCTCCACTTT. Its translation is CASSDWDTSGNSPLHF.

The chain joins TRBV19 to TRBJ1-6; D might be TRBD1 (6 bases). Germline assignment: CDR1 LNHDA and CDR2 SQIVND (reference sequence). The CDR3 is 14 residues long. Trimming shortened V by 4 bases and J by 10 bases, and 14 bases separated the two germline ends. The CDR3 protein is CASSKERGRSPLHF. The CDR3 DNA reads TGTGCCAGTAGTAAGGAACGGGGGCGATCACCCCTCCACTTT.

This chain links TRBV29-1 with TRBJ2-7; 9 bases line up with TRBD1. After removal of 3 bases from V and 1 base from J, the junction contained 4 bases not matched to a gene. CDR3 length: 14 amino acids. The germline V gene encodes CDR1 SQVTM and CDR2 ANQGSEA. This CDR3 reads CSVDGTGTSYEQYF. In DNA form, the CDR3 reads TGCAGCGTTGACGGGACAGGGACTTCCTACGAGCAGTACTTC.

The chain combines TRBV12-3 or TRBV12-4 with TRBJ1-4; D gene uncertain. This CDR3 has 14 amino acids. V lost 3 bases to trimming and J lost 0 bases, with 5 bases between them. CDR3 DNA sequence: TGTGCCAGCAGTTTCACCACAACTAATGAAAAACTGTTTTTT. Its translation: CASSFTTTNEKLFF.

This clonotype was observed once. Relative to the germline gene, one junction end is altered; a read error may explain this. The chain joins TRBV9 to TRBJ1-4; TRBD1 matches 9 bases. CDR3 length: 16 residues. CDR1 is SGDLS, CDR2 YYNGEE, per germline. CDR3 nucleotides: TGTGTCAGCAGCCCTATTAGTGGGACAGGGAATGAAAAACTGTTTTTT. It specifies CVSSPISGTGNEKLFF.

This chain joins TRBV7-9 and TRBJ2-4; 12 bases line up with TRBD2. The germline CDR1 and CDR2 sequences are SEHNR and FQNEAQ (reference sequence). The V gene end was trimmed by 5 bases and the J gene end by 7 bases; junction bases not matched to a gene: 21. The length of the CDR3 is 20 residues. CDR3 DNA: TGTGCCAGCAGCCCGGGACCACTAGCGGGGGGCATCCCTGTTGGCAACATTCAGTACTTC. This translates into CASSPGPLAGGIPVGNIQYF.

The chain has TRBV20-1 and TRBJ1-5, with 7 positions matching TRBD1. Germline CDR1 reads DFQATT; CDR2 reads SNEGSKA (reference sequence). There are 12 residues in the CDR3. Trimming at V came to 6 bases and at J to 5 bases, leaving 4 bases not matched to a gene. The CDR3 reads CSALTGDQPQHF. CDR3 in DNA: TGCAGTGCCCTAACAGGGGATCAGCCCCAGCATTTT.

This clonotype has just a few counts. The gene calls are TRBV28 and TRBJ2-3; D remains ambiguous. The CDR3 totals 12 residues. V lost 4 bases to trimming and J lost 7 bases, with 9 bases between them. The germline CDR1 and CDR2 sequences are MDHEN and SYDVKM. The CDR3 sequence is CASSSLTYTQYF. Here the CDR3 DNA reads TGTGCCAGCAGTTCCCTTACGTATACGCAGTATTTT.

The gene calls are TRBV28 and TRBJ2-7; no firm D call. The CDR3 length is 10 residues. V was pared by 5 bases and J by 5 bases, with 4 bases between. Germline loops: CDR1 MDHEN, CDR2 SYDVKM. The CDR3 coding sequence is TGTGCCAGCAGTGGGGACGAGCAGTACTTC. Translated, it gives CASSGDEQYF.

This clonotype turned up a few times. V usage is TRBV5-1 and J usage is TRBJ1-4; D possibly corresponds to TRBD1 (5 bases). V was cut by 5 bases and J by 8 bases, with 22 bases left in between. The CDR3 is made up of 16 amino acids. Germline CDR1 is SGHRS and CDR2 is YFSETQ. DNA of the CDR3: TGCGCCAGCAGTGAAGGGGCGATGGGCACGGGAGAAAAACTGTTTTTT. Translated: CASSEGAMGTGEKLFF.

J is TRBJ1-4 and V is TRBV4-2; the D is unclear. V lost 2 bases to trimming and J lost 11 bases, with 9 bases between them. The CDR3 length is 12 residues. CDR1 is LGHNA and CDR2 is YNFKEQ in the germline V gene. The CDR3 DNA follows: TGTGCCAGCAGCCAAAGAGGAGACAAACTGTTTTTT. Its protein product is CASSQRGDKLFF.

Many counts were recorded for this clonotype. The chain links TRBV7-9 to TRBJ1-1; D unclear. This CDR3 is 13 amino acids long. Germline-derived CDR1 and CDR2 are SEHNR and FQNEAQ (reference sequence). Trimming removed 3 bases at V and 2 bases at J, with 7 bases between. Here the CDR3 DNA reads TGTGCCAGCAGCTTCCGGTTAAACACTGAAGCTTTCTTT. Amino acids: CASSFRLNTEAFF.

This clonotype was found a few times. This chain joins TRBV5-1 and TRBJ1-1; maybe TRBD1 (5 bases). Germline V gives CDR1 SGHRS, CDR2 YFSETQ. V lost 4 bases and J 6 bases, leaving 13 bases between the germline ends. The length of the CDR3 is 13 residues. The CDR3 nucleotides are TGCGCCAGCAGCCAGGGACCTGGGGCTGAAGCTTTCTTT. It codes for CASSQGPGAEAFF.

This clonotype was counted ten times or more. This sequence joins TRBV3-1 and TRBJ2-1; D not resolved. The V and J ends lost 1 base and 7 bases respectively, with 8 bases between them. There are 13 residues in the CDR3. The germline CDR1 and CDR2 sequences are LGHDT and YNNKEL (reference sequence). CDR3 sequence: CASSQARNNEQFF. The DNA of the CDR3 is TGTGCCAGCAGCCAAGCCAGGAATAATGAGCAGTTCTTC.

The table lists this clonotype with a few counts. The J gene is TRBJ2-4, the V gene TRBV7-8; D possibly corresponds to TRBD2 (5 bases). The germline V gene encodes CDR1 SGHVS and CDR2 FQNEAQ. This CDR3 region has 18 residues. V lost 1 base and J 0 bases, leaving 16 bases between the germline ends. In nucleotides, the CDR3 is TGTGCCAGCAGCTTAGGTCGGACTGGCCCTGGAGCCAAAAACATTCAGTACTTC. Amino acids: CASSLGRTGPGAKNIQYF.

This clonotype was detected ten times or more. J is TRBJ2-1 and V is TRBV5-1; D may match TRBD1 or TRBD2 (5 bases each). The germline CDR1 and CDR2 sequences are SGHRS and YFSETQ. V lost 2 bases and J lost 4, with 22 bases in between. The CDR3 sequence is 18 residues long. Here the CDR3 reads CASSFEGMGLGLYNEQFF. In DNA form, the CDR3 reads TGCGCCAGCAGCTTTGAGGGGATGGGGCTTGGGCTTTACAATGAGCAGTTCTTC.

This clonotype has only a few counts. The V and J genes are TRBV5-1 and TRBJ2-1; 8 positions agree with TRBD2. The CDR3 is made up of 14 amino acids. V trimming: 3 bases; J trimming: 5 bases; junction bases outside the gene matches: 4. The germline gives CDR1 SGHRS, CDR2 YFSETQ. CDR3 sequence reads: CASSSTSGNNEQFF. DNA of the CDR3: TGCGCCAGCAGCTCAACTAGCGGCAACAATGAGCAGTTCTTC.

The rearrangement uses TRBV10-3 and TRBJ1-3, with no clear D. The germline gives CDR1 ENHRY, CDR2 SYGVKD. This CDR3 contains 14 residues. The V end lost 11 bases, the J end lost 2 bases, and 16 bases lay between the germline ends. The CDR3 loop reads CAGRGGDTGNTIYF. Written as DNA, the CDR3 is TGTGCCGGCCGGGGAGGAGACACTGGAAACACCATATATTTT.